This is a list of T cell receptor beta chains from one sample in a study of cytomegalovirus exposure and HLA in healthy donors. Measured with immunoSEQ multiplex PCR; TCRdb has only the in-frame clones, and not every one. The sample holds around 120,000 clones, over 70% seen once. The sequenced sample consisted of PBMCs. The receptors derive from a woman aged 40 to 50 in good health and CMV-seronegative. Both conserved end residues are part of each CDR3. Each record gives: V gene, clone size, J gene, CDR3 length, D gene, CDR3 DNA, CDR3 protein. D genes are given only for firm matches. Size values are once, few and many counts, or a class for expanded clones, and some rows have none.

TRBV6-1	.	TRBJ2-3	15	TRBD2	TGTGCCAGCAGTGGGACTAGCGGACGCACAGATACGCAGTATTTT	CASSGTSGRTDTQYF
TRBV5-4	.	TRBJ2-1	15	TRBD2	TGTGCCAGCAGCTTCGGCGGGAGTGTTTTCAATGAGCAGTTCTTC	CASSFGGSVFNEQFF
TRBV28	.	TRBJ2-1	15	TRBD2	TGTGCCAGTGCCGACCAGCGGGGGGGAACCCATGAGCAGTTCTTC	CASADQRGGTHEQFF
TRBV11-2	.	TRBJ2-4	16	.	TGTGCCAGCAGCTGGGGGAGGGGGGTTGCCAAAAACATTCAGTACTTC	CASSWGRGVAKNIQYF
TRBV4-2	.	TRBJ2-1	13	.	TGTGCCAGCAGCCAAGCTTACTACAATGAGCAGTTCTTC	CASSQAYYNEQFF
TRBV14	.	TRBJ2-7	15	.	TGTGCCAGCAGCCCCCTGTCCCGGGACATGTACGAGCAGTACTTC	CASSPLSRDMYEQYF
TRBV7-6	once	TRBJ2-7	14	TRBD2	TGTGCCAGCAGCCTACGGGGGGGCAGGGACGAGCAGTACTTC	CASSLRGGRDEQYF
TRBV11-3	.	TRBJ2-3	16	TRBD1	TGTGCCAGCAGCTCGGAGACAGGGATATTCACAGATACGCAGTATTTT	CASSSETGIFTDTQYF
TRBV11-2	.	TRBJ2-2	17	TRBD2	TGTGCCAGCAGCTTAGATCGGGGACTAGCGGGGACCGGGGAGCTGTTTTTT	CASSLDRGLAGTGELFF
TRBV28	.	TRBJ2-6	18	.	TGTGCCAGCAGTCACGTAGCCCCAAAGTCCTCTGGGGCCAACGTCCTGACTTTC	CASSHVAPKSSGANVLTF
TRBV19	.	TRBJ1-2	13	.	TGTGCCAGTAGAGACGGACAGTCGGGTGGCTACACCTTC	CASRDGQSGGYTF
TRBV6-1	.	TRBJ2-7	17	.	TGTGCCAGCAGTGCCCCGGCTTTCGCAGCGAGCTCCTACGAGCAGTACTTC	CASSAPAFAASSYEQYF
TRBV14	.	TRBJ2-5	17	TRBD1	TGTGCCAGCAGCCAAGATTTCCAGGGGGCAGGCCAAGAGACCCAGTACTTC	CASSQDFQGAGQETQYF
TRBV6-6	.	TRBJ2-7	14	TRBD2	TGTGCCAGCAGTCCGGGACTAGCGGCCTACGAGCAGTACTTC	CASSPGLAAYEQYF
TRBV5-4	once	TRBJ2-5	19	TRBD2	TGTGCCAGCAGCTTGGTCCCGCCTGGGGCGGGGGGCCACCAAGAGACCCAGTACTTC	CASSLVPPGAGGHQETQYF
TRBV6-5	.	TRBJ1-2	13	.	TGTGCCGGCACCGAGGGCACCAACTATGGCTACACCTTC	CAGTEGTNYGYTF
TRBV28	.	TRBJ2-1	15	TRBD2	TGTGCCAGCAGTTTGGGACTACCCCATAGTGATGAGCAGTTCTTC	CASSLGLPHSDEQFF
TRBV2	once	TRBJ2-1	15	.	TGTGCCAGCAGTGTTTTCCTAGCGCGAAACAATGAGCAGTTCTTC	CASSVFLARNNEQFF
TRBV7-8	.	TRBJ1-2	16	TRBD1	TGTGCCAGCAGCTTAACAATCAGGGGGCAAGGCTATGGCTACACCTTC	CASSLTIRGQGYGYTF
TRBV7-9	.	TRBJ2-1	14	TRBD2	TGTGCCAGCAGCTTCCGGGGGGGCCGGAATGAGCAGTTCTTC	CASSFRGGRNEQFF
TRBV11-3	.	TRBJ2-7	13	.	TGTGCCAGCAGCCTCGGGGGGCCCCACGAGCAGTACTTC	CASSLGGPHEQYF
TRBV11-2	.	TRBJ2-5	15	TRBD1	TGTGCCAGCAGCCGATTCCGGGACAGGGGGAAGACCCAGTACTTC	CASSRFRDRGKTQYF
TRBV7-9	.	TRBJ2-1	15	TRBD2	TGTTCCAGCAGCCTCGGACTAGCTGACTACAATGAGCAGTTCTTC	CSSSLGLADYNEQFF
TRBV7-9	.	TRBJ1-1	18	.	TGTTCCAGCAGCCGGTCGCCCTCCGTTGGGGGCCCTAACACTGAAGCTTTCTTT	CSSSRSPSVGGPNTEAFF
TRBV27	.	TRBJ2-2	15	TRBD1	TGTGCCAGCAGTTCCACAGGGGGCGCGACCGGGGAGCTGTTTTTT	CASSSTGGATGELFF
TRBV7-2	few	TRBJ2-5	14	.	TGTGCCAGCAGCTTAGGCCCCCAGGAAGCGACCCAGTACTTC	CASSLGPQEATQYF
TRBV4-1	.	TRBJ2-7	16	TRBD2	TGCGCCAGCAGCCAAGATCCCAGCGGGAGGGCCTACGAGCAGTACTTC	CASSQDPSGRAYEQYF
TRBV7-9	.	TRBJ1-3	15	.	TGTGCCAGCAGCCCCTACTCGGGGGGCGGAAACACCATATATTTT	CASSPYSGGGNTIYF
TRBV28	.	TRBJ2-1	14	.	TGTGCCTCCCGTGGGACTTCCTCCTACAATGAGCAGTTCTTC	CASRGTSSYNEQFF
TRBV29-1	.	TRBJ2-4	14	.	TGCAGCGTTGAAGTGTTAGCGGAAGTAAACATTCAGTACTTC	CSVEVLAEVNIQYF
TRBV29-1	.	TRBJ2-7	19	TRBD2	TGCAGCGTTACCTTCTTTTCGGGACTAGCGGGCAAGGTATCTCGGGAGCAGTACTTC	CSVTFFSGLAGKVSREQYF
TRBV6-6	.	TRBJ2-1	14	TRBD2	TGTGCCAGCAGTCCTTCGGGGGGGGGCAATGAGCAGTTCTTC	CASSPSGGGNEQFF
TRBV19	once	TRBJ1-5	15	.	TGTGCCACCACCCCGGGGGGGGATAGCAATCAGCCCCAGCATTTT	CATTPGGDSNQPQHF
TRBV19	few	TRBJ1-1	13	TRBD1	TGTGCCAGTAGCCGGGACAGGAGCACTGAAGCTTTCTTT	CASSRDRSTEAFF
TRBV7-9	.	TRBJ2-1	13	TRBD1	TGTGCCAGCAGCTTACCCGGGACAGTTGAGCAGTTCTTC	CASSLPGTVEQFF
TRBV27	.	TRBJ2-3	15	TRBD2	TGTGCCAGCAGTTCTAGCGGGGGGGCTTTAGATACGCAGTATTTT	CASSSSGGALDTQYF
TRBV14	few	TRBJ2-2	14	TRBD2	TGTGCCAGCAGCCAAGCGACGGGGGGCGGGGAGCTGTTTTTT	CASSQATGGGELFF
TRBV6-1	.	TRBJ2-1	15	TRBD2	TGTGCCAGCAGTGTCAGCGGGAGGTCCTACAATGAGCAGTTCTTC	CASSVSGRSYNEQFF
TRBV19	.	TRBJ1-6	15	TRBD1	TGTGCCAGTAGTCTCAAACAGGGGGCCTATTCACCCCTCCACTTT	CASSLKQGAYSPLHF
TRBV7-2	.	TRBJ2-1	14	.	TGTGCCAGCAGCTTAGAGCTAGCATTGAATGAGCAGTTCTTC	CASSLELALNEQFF
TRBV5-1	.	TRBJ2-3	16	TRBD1	TGCGCCAGCAGCCAAGAGACAGGGGCGCGCACAGATACGCAGTATTTT	CASSQETGARTDTQYF
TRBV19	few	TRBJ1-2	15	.	TGTGCCAGTAGTATAAGCATTACCAGGGGAGACGGCTACACCTTC	CASSISITRGDGYTF
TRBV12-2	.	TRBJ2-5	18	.	TGTGCAAGTCGCCCTAGCGGGAGGACGGCGGACCCTCAAGAGACCCAGTACTTC	CASRPSGRTADPQETQYF
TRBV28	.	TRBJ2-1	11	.	TGTGCCAGCAGTTTCAGCGGAGAGCAGTTCTTC	CASSFSGEQFF
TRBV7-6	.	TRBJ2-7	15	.	TGTGCCAGCAGCTTATTCAAGGACAGCGCCTACGAGCAGTACTTC	CASSLFKDSAYEQYF
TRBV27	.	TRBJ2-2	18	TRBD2	TGTGCCAGCAGTTTAGTCGGTCTAGCGGGGGGAAAGGCCGGGGAGCTGTTTTTT	CASSLVGLAGGKAGELFF
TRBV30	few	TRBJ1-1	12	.	TGTGCCTGGGGACTATCGACTCCTGAAGCTTTCTTT	CAWGLSTPEAFF
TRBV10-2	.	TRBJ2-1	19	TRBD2	TGCGCCAGCAAAGGTAGAGGTAGCGGGAGGGCCTGGGGGTACAATGAGCAGTTCTTC	CASKGRGSGRAWGYNEQFF
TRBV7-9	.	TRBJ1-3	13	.	TGTGCCAGCAGCCACCGAGGGGGAAACACCATATATTTT	CASSHRGGNTIYF
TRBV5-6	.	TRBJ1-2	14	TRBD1	TGTGCCAGCAGCCGCCCGACAGGGAGCTATGGCTACACCTTC	CASSRPTGSYGYTF
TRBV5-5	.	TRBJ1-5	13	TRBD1	TGTGCCAGCACGACAGGGGTTAATCAGCCCCAGCATTTT	CASTTGVNQPQHF
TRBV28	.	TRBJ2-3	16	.	TGTGCCAGCAGTTCGGACTCCCTGAGGTCGGCAGATACGCAGTATTTT	CASSSDSLRSADTQYF